These T cell receptor beta chains were read from a single sample in a study of blood T cells in healthy people across ages. TCRdb reanalysed the 5' RACE reads using MiXCR and keeps one entry per CDR3 protein. Among approximately 880,000 distinct CDR3 sequences, 40% to 60% were seen once, and the ten largest hold 13%. Sequenced input: blood. Receptors were obtained from a man aged 25 to 45 in good health. Both conserved end residues are part of each CDR3. A D gene is named only where the DNA matches it firmly. A clone size is listed for some rows: how often the clone was seen (once, few, many), or a class if it is expanded.

D gene: TRBD1
V gene: TRBV7-2
clone size: -
J gene: TRBJ2-1
CDR3 protein: CASSQKPQTGGVYNEQFF
CDR3 DNA: TGTGCCAGCAGCCAAAAGCCGCAGACAGGGGGGGTCTACAATGAGCAGTTCTTC

D gene: -
V gene: TRBV11-3
clone size: -
J gene: TRBJ1-2
CDR3 protein: CASSLYPTGRNYGYTF
CDR3 DNA: TGTGCCAGCAGCTTATACCCCACGGGGCGCAACTATGGCTACACCTTC

D gene: TRBD1
V gene: TRBV29-1
clone size: -
J gene: TRBJ2-2
CDR3 protein: CSVTGQYTGELFF
CDR3 DNA: TGCAGCGTAACGGGACAGTACACCGGGGAGCTGTTTTTT

D gene: TRBD2
V gene: TRBV29-1
clone size: -
J gene: TRBJ2-5
CDR3 protein: CSGGRAQETQYF
CDR3 DNA: TGCAGCGGCGGGAGGGCTCAAGAGACCCAGTACTTC

D gene: -
V gene: TRBV20-1
clone size: few
J gene: TRBJ2-4
CDR3 protein: CSARDLRRGGNIQYF
CDR3 DNA: TGCAGTGCTAGAGATCTTCGGCGGGGAGGAAACATTCAGTACTTC

D gene: -
V gene: TRBV20-1
clone size: few
J gene: TRBJ1-2
CDR3 protein: CSAREPPRDIRERDYGYTF
CDR3 DNA: TGCAGTGCTAGAGAGCCCCCCAGGGACATACGTGAGAGAGACTATGGCTACACCTTC

D gene: TRBD2
V gene: TRBV5-1
clone size: -
J gene: TRBJ2-3
CDR3 protein: CASSPRLAAADTQYF
CDR3 DNA: TGCGCCAGCAGCCCACGACTAGCGGCCGCAGATACGCAGTATTTT

D gene: TRBD1
V gene: TRBV6-2/TRBV6-3
clone size: few
J gene: TRBJ1-2
CDR3 protein: CASIDDDRGKLYGYTF
CDR3 DNA: TGTGCCAGCATCGACGACGACAGGGGAAAACTCTATGGCTACACCTTC

D gene: TRBD1
V gene: TRBV6-5
clone size: -
J gene: TRBJ2-5
CDR3 protein: CATFDRVQETQYF
CDR3 DNA: TGTGCCACCTTCGACAGGGTACAAGAGACCCAGTACTTC

D gene: -
V gene: TRBV28
clone size: -
J gene: TRBJ2-3
CDR3 protein: CASSQGFGVDTQYF
CDR3 DNA: TGTGCCAGCAGCCAGGGTTTTGGTGTGGATACGCAGTATTTT

D gene: -
V gene: TRBV9
clone size: -
J gene: TRBJ2-1
CDR3 protein: CASSVGGVGGSYNEQFF
CDR3 DNA: TGTGCCAGCAGCGTAGGGGGAGTTGGGGGCTCCTACAATGAGCAGTTCTTC

D gene: -
V gene: TRBV9
clone size: -
J gene: TRBJ1-4
CDR3 protein: CASSPSSGAFEKLFF
CDR3 DNA: TGTGCCAGCAGCCCCAGTTCAGGCGCCTTTGAAAAACTGTTTTTT

D gene: -
V gene: TRBV20-1
clone size: -
J gene: TRBJ2-3
CDR3 protein: CSARDARLGDTQYF
CDR3 DNA: TGCAGTGCTAGAGATGCTCGGCTAGGAGATACGCAGTATTTT

D gene: -
V gene: TRBV5-6
clone size: -
J gene: TRBJ2-7
CDR3 protein: CASSRTGAGSYEQYF
CDR3 DNA: TGTGCCAGCAGTCGGACTGGGGCGGGATCCTACGAGCAGTACTTC

D gene: -
V gene: TRBV5-1
clone size: -
J gene: TRBJ1-2
CDR3 protein: CASTEGSGYTF
CDR3 DNA: TGCGCCAGCACCGAGGGGTCGGGCTACACCTTC

D gene: -
V gene: TRBV12-3/TRBV12-4
clone size: -
J gene: TRBJ1-5
CDR3 protein: CASSSWDGGSQPQHF
CDR3 DNA: TGTGCCAGCAGTTCCTGGGATGGCGGCAGCCAGCCCCAGCATTTT

D gene: -
V gene: TRBV6-2/TRBV6-3
clone size: -
J gene: TRBJ2-1
CDR3 protein: CTSSRSGSEQFF
CDR3 DNA: TGTACCAGCAGTCGATCAGGGAGTGAGCAGTTCTTC

D gene: -
V gene: TRBV28
clone size: few
J gene: TRBJ2-3
CDR3 protein: CASSPQGSSTDTQYF
CDR3 DNA: TGTGCCAGCAGCCCTCAGGGCTCTAGCACAGATACGCAGTATTTT

D gene: -
V gene: TRBV3-1
clone size: -
J gene: TRBJ2-1
CDR3 protein: CASSLTPARYNEQFF
CDR3 DNA: TGTGCCAGCAGCCTCACACCAGCGCGTTACAATGAGCAGTTCTTC

D gene: TRBD2
V gene: TRBV4-1
clone size: -
J gene: TRBJ2-3
CDR3 protein: CASSPWGGQSTDTQYF
CDR3 DNA: TGCGCCAGCAGCCCCTGGGGAGGGCAAAGCACAGATACGCAGTATTTT

D gene: TRBD1
V gene: TRBV11-3
clone size: -
J gene: TRBJ2-3
CDR3 protein: CASSVRQGPRDTQYF
CDR3 DNA: TGTGCCAGCAGCGTAAGACAGGGGCCTAGGGATACGCAGTATTTT

D gene: -
V gene: TRBV4-1
clone size: few
J gene: TRBJ2-7
CDR3 protein: CASSQVLAGNSEQYF
CDR3 DNA: TGCGCCAGCAGCCAAGTACTAGCAGGTAACTCCGAGCAGTACTTC

D gene: -
V gene: TRBV6-5
clone size: once
J gene: TRBJ2-1
CDR3 protein: CASSYSRGGENEQFF
CDR3 DNA: TGTGCCAGCAGTTACTCGAGAGGTGGGGAAAATGAGCAGTTCTTC

D gene: TRBD2
V gene: TRBV12-3/TRBV12-4
clone size: few
J gene: TRBJ2-5
CDR3 protein: CASSSPGTSGEETQYF
CDR3 DNA: TGTGCCAGCAGTTCCCCCGGGACTAGCGGGGAAGAGACCCAGTACTTC

D gene: -
V gene: TRBV2
clone size: -
J gene: TRBJ1-1
CDR3 protein: CASSVGDTNTEAFF
CDR3 DNA: TGTGCCAGCAGTGTCGGGGATACGAACACTGAAGCTTTCTTT

D gene: TRBD2
V gene: TRBV28
clone size: few
J gene: TRBJ2-3
CDR3 protein: CASGLGTTRTDTQYF
CDR3 DNA: TGTGCCAGCGGCCTCGGGACTACTCGCACAGATACGCAGTATTTT

D gene: TRBD2
V gene: TRBV5-1
clone size: -
J gene: TRBJ2-7
CDR3 protein: CASSSGRTSDSSYNEQYF
CDR3 DNA: TGCGCCAGCAGCTCGGGCCGCACTAGCGACAGCTCCTACAATGAGCAGTACTTC

D gene: TRBD2
V gene: TRBV5-1
clone size: few
J gene: TRBJ2-1
CDR3 protein: CASSLQDLLAGGRNEQFF
CDR3 DNA: TGCGCCAGCAGCTTGCAAGACCTACTAGCGGGGGGGCGGAATGAGCAGTTCTTC

D gene: -
V gene: TRBV5-6
clone size: -
J gene: TRBJ1-2
CDR3 protein: CASSRDSSVGGYTF
CDR3 DNA: TGTGCCAGCAGCCGAGACAGCTCTGTGGGTGGCTACACCTTC

D gene: -
V gene: TRBV12-3/TRBV12-4
clone size: few
J gene: TRBJ1-1
CDR3 protein: CASTPPGGWAEAFF
CDR3 DNA: TGTGCCAGCACCCCTCCGGGGGGTTGGGCTGAAGCTTTCTTT

D gene: -
V gene: TRBV11-1
clone size: -
J gene: TRBJ1-1
CDR3 protein: CASRANTDEAFF
CDR3 DNA: TGTGCCAGCAGAGCCAACACGGATGAAGCTTTCTTT

D gene: -
V gene: TRBV10-3
clone size: once
J gene: TRBJ2-5
CDR3 protein: CAIDGARGPQETQYF
CDR3 DNA: TGTGCCATCGATGGGGCCAGGGGACCCCAAGAGACCCAGTACTTC

D gene: TRBD1
V gene: TRBV7-9
clone size: -
J gene: TRBJ1-6
CDR3 protein: CASSLGDSNNSPLHF
CDR3 DNA: TGTGCCAGCAGCTTAGGGGACAGCAATAATTCACCCCTCCACTTT

D gene: TRBD1
V gene: TRBV25-1
clone size: -
J gene: TRBJ2-1
CDR3 protein: CVSSDTGTGTYNEQFF
CDR3 DNA: TGTGTCAGCAGTGATACCGGGACAGGGACTTACAATGAGCAGTTCTTC

D gene: -
V gene: TRBV4-3
clone size: few
J gene: TRBJ1-6
CDR3 protein: CASSGGINSPLHF
CDR3 DNA: TGCGCCAGCAGCGGAGGAATCAATTCACCCCTCCACTTT